This paragraph reports one TCR beta chain. There are a few counts of this clonotype. Its antigen has not been determined. There are no base qualities to consult, and no much larger clone falls within one base. Sequencing relied on an Illumina NovaSeq 6000. cDNA libraries for TCRalpha and TCRbeta were prepared by 5'RACE using constant-segment primers, with sample barcodes and unique molecular identifiers added. Trizol reagent was used to extract RNA from every sample. Libraries were amplified in two PCR steps, with a second sample barcode and Illumina TruSeq adapters added in the second step. Libraries were sequenced on an Illumina NovaSeq with 2 x 150 bp paired-end reads. From the authors' description of their analysis: The reads were demultiplexed and collapsed into UMI-guided consensus sequences using migec v1.2.7. Using mixcr v2.1.11, UMI consensuses were aligned to TRA and TRB V and J templates and then assembled into clonotypes. Expanded or contracted clonotypes were those called significant by both edgeR and NoisET, with noise models trained on biological replicates. For edgeR calls, the thresholds were a false discovery rate-adjusted p below 0.01 and a log2 fold-change of 1. PCA with hierarchical clustering of max-normalized trajectories of the 1000 most abundant clonotypes was used as exploratory dynamics analysis. Separately sequenced CD4+ and CD8+ repertoires were used to assign a CD4 or CD8 phenotype to each responding clone. TCRdb reran the public reads through fastp at Q25 and MiXCR, keeping productive beta chains. Entries are consolidated by CDR3 protein sequence, retaining the most common genes and DNA. The V and J calls reflect TCRdb's pipeline rather than the authors' work. The sample contains 350,000 to 550,000 distinct CDR3 sequences, around 17% of them found a single time. The ten largest clones take up about a fifth of the sample.

From the germline V gene (reference sequence), CDR1 is LGHDT and CDR2 is YNNKEL. V loses 3 bases at its end and J loses 5 bases; junction bases beyond the gene matches: 12. The CDR3 spans 17 residues, from the cysteine through the phenylalanine. Kept here is only the CDR3 DNA, which spans 51 bases and is read in frame from base 1. The data originate from a study of T-cell memory formation after mild COVID-19 (TCRdb year 2021). Turning to the overall study: Most TCR sequence clusters were specific to one of the two donors. T-cell clones expanding and contracting after mild COVID-19 in a couple of donors were tracked by longitudinal TCRalpha and TCRbeta repertoire sequencing. The cohort comprised two young, previously healthy adult volunteers, one female and one male.

Broad study findings and their caveats: Clones contracting from day 15 to 85 had balanced CD4/CD8 phenotypes, while a second wave expanding from day 15 to 37 was biased towards CD4+. Only two mild cases were covered in the study, and larger cohorts including severe cases with pre-infection samples were considered necessary. Some responding clones were found in pre-infection memory, which suggests that pre-existing cross-reactive memory T cells took part in the SARS-CoV-2 response. Contracting CD4+ clones appeared mostly in the CM and EM memory subsets, whereas CD8+ clones were enriched in EMRA. Whether the second-wave clones peaking on day 37 were SARS-CoV-2 specific was not confirmed.

Ficoll-Paque density gradient centrifugation was used to isolate PBMCs. The source is a man aged 18 to 30 who had mild COVID-19 (a few samples of this study predate the infection). The sample titles of this study are shuffled in the database, so cell type and time point are left out; the donor was told from shared clones. Recombination linked TRBV3-1 to TRBJ1-4, with 7 bases in between that match TRBD1. Material: PBMCs or a T cell subset sorted from them (not recorded which). The DNA is TGTGCCAGCAGCCAGCCAGTTACTGGGACAGAAAATGAAAAACTGTTTTTT. This sequence encodes CASSQPVTGTENEKLFF.